Shown below are 31 T cell receptor beta chains from a single sample sequenced in a study of blood T cells in healthy people across ages. Together with a sample-barcoded 5' primer, a J-beta primer mix was included in a second PCR lasting about 7 to 11 cycles. TCRdb re-called the 5' RACE reads with MiXCR, one entry per CDR3 protein. This sample has some 880,000 distinct CDR3 sequences, with 36% found just once. Sequences were obtained from blood. The source is a man in his late teens or twenties in good health.

The chain couples TRBV7-2 to TRBJ2-4; 7 bases are shared with TRBD2. The J call may be mistaken, given a closer DNA end match to TRBJ2-7. Looked up from germline, CDR1 is SGHTA and CDR2 is FQGNSA. The CDR3 spans 13 residues. The DNA of the CDR3 is TGTGCCAGCAGATGGGGGGGATCCTACGAGCAGTACTTC. It specifies CASRWGGSYEQYF.

This clonotype was seen only a few times. The V gene is TRBV27, the J gene TRBJ2-3; the match to TRBD2 covers 9 bases. The J segment lost 5 bases and the V segment lost 0 bases, leaving 6 bases of the junction unmatched. From germline, CDR1 is MNHEY and CDR2 SMNVEV (reference sequence). This CDR3 is 16 amino acids long. The CDR3 region is CASSLSRRGGKDTQYF. Here the CDR3 DNA reads TGTGCCAGCAGTTTATCGAGGCGGGGGGGCAAAGATACGCAGTATTTT.

This clonotype appeared a few times. CDR3 nucleotides: TGCAGTGCGCCTATAGGGGCTAGCACAGATACGCAGTATTTT. Translated, it gives CSAPIGASTDTQYF. The chain links TRBV20-1 to TRBJ2-3; maybe TRBD1 (5 bases). V was trimmed by 6 bases and J by 0 bases, leaving 13 bases between them. The CDR3 has 14 residues. The germline V gene encodes CDR1 DFQATT and CDR2 SNEGSKA (reference sequence).

In this sample, this clonotype turned up once. This sequence joins TRBV7-8 and TRBJ2-3; D is possibly TRBD2 (5 bases). Germline assignment: CDR1 SGHVS and CDR2 FQNEAQ. V lost 5 bases to trimming and J lost 4 bases, with 13 bases between them. The CDR3 sequence is 14 residues long. CDR3 bases: TGTGCCAGCAGCGCAGGACTCACCTCAGATACGCAGTATTTT. Translating gives CASSAGLTSDTQYF.

This chain joins TRBV12-3 or TRBV12-4 and TRBJ2-5; D tentatively fits TRBD1 or TRBD2 (5 bases each). The CDR3 runs 14 residues. Trimming cost V 2 bases and J 11 bases, with 18 bases left between them. As DNA, the CDR3 is TGTGCCAGCAGTTTACTGGGGGTCTACAATGAGCAGTACTTC. Its translation is CASSLLGVYNEQYF.

The rearrangement links TRBV5-7 to TRBJ1-1, with unresolved D. TRBV5-7 is flagged as an ORF with uncertain function. There are 18 residues in the CDR3. Between the trimmed V and J ends, which lost 1 base and 0 bases, there was a span of 19 bases. The CDR3 is CASSLRYREEYMNTEAFF. CDR3 DNA: TGTGCCAGCAGCTTGAGATATCGGGAAGAATACATGAACACTGAAGCTTTCTTT.

The V gene is TRBV20-1, the J gene TRBJ2-5; 7 nucleotides match TRBD2. CDR1 and CDR2 (germline): DFQATT, SNEGSKA (reference sequence). CDR3 length equals 14 residues. V trimming: 0 bases; J trimming: 5 bases; junction bases outside the gene matches: 6. CDR3 loop: CSARDLGGIETQYF. The CDR3 DNA sequence: TGCAGTGCTAGAGATTTGGGAGGGATCGAGACCCAGTACTTC.

This clonotype was counted between two and nine times. The chain combines TRBV20-1 with TRBJ1-2; D remains ambiguous. The CDR3 has 13 amino acids. Trimming took 0 bases from V and 2 from J, leaving 7 bases between them. Germline V lookup: CDR1 DFQATT, CDR2 SNEGSKA (reference sequence). The CDR3 sequence is CSAREPANYGYTF. The CDR3, as DNA: TGCAGTGCTAGAGAGCCAGCAAACTATGGCTACACCTTC.

The chain is built from TRBV6-6 and TRBJ1-2; 8 nucleotides match TRBD1. There are 14 residues in the CDR3. Germline V gives CDR1 MNHNY, CDR2 SVGAGI (reference sequence). The trim removed 5 bases at V and 4 bases at J, leaving 6 bases unmatched. CDR3 in DNA: TGTGCCAGCAGTCAGGACAGGGCCTCCTATGGCTACACCTTC. It translates to CASSQDRASYGYTF.

In this sample, this clonotype turned up a few times. The gene calls are TRBV5-1 and TRBJ2-1; 10 bases agree with TRBD1. Trimming removed 4 bases from V and 7 bases from J; junction bases left unmatched: 8. CDR3 length: 15 residues. Per germline, CDR1 SGHRS and CDR2 YFSETQ. In nucleotides, the CDR3 is TGCGCCAGCAGCCAACGGACAGGGGGTCAGAATGAGCAGTTCTTC. This translates into CASSQRTGGQNEQFF.

V and J are TRBV10-3 and TRBJ2-5, with 7 nucleotides matching TRBD1. The CDR3 has 13 residues. In germline, CDR1 is ENHRY, CDR2 SYGVKD. V was pared by 0 bases and J by 11 bases, with 6 bases of the junction left unmatched. CDR3 DNA sequence: TGTGCCATCAGTGAGTCAGGGGGCGTGGTGCAGTACTTC. Its protein product is CAISESGGVVQYF.

The chain uses TRBV20-1 and TRBJ2-3; a weak D match, TRBD2 (6 bases). The CDR3 totals 15 residues. The V end lost 6 bases, the J end lost 0 bases, and 16 bases lay between the germline ends. CDR1 and CDR2 from the germline V gene are DFQATT and SNEGSKA (reference sequence). This CDR3 is CSALAFGTSTDTQYF. As DNA, the CDR3 is TGCAGTGCCCTGGCGTTCGGGACTAGCACAGATACGCAGTATTTT.

The rearrangement joins TRBV7-9 to TRBJ2-1; 10 bases match TRBD2. The CDR3 is 15 amino acids. Per germline, CDR1 SEHNR and CDR2 FQNEAQ (reference sequence). The junction had 9 bases not matched to a gene; V was cut back by 4 bases and J by 9 bases. The CDR3 spells CASSSRQAGGTEQFF. In DNA form, the CDR3 reads TGTGCCAGCAGCTCTCGCCAAGCGGGGGGGACTGAGCAGTTCTTC.

This CDR3 is CSASHSVSGNTIYF. CDR3 in DNA: TGCAGTGCCTCTCACAGCGTCTCTGGAAACACCATATATTTT. V usage is TRBV20-1 and J usage is TRBJ1-3, with D unclear. The CDR3 covers 14 residues. Trimming left V 6 bases short and J 0 bases short, with 12 bases between. Germline V gene lookup returns CDR1 DFQATT and CDR2 SNEGSKA (reference sequence).

V and J are TRBV4-2 and TRBJ2-3, with D perhaps TRBD1 or TRBD2 (6 bases each). Trimming took 1 base from V and 0 from J, leaving 11 bases between them. The CDR3 is 16 amino acids. Germline assignment: CDR1 LGHNA and CDR2 YNFKEQ. CDR3 sequence: CASSQGSGASTDTQYF. In DNA form, the CDR3 reads TGTGCCAGCAGCCAAGGGTCGGGGGCTAGCACAGATACGCAGTATTTT.

The chain couples TRBV2 to TRBJ2-5; D uncertain. Trimming removed 4 bases at V and 4 bases at J, with 7 bases between. The CDR3 is made up of 12 amino acids. From germline, CDR1 is SNHLY and CDR2 FYNNEI. DNA for the CDR3: TGTGCCAGCAGTGCAGTTTTAGAGACCCAGTACTTC. It yields the protein CASSAVLETQYF.

Details on this clonotype: One base away lies a much larger clone, so this may be a sequencing read error. The rearrangement uses TRBV14 and TRBJ2-1; 9 nucleotides match TRBD2. In germline, CDR1 is SGHDN, CDR2 FVKESK. The CDR3 has 15 residues. Germline trimming cut 6 bases from V and 2 bases from J; bases unmatched to any gene: 5. In DNA form, the CDR3 reads TGTGCCAGCAGACCCACTAGCGGGCCCTACAATGAGCAGTTCTTC. Its protein product is CASRPTSGPYNEQFF.

This sequence joins TRBV2 and TRBJ1-5; D is perhaps TRBD1 (5 bases). The CDR3 loop spans 15 amino acids. V shed 4 bases and J shed 0 bases, with 10 bases lying between them. Germline CDR1 is SNHLY and CDR2 is FYNNEI. The CDR3, as DNA: TGTGCCAGCAGTGCAGAGACAGCTAGCAATCAGCCCCAGCATTTT. Residues: CASSAETASNQPQHF.

This clonotype was detected many times. This rearrangement joins TRBV14 to TRBJ2-4, with 8 bases fitting TRBD1. With V trimmed by 1 base and J by 8 bases, 7 bases remained unmatched. The germline V gene encodes CDR1 SGHDN and CDR2 FVKESK. The CDR3 sequence is 15 residues long. The CDR3 is CASSQATGGGYIQYF. In DNA form, the CDR3 reads TGTGCCAGCAGCCAAGCAACAGGGGGTGGATACATTCAGTACTTC.

This clonotype was detected only a few times. This chain connects TRBV6-6 to TRBJ2-7; 7 bases map to TRBD1. The V and J ends lost 6 bases and 3 bases, in that order; junction bases with no gene match: 5. Germline loops: CDR1 MNHNY, CDR2 SVGAGI (reference sequence). This CDR3 has 13 residues. The CDR3 loop reads CASRLGQIYEQYF. In DNA, the CDR3 is TGTGCCAGCAGACTGGGACAGATCTACGAGCAGTACTTC.

On this clonotype: A read error may account for a junction end that differs from germline. The chain has TRBV27 and TRBJ2-5, with 8 bases that match TRBD1. The CDR3 totals 17 residues. CDR1 is MNHEY and CDR2 is SMNVEV in the germline V gene (reference sequence). The CDR3 spells CASSPRTGIRGQEAQYF. The CDR3, as DNA: TGTGCCAGCAGTCCAAGGACAGGGATAAGAGGCCAAGAGGCCCAGTACTTC.

The V call is TRBV19, the J call TRBJ2-2; no firm D call. CDR1 LNHDA and CDR2 SQIVND come from the germline V gene (reference sequence). Trimming removed 3 bases at V and 2 bases at J, with 7 bases between. This CDR3 is built from 14 residues. CDR3 coding DNA: TGTGCCAGTAGTATTCAGGAAAACACCGGGGAGCTGTTTTTT. It yields the protein CASSIQENTGELFF.

To note about this clonotype: A read error may account for a junction end that differs from germline. The V and J genes are TRBV9 and TRBJ2-1; 7 bases align to TRBD1. The CDR3 extends over 13 amino acids. CDR1 and CDR2 (germline): SGDLS, YYNGEE. The CDR3 coding sequence is TGTGCCAGCAGAGGACAGGAATACAATAAGCAGTTCTTC. This translates into CASRGQEYNKQFF. Combining the CDR3 with reference TRBV9 and TRBJ2-1 gives the whole variable domain DSGVTQTPKHLITATGQRVTLRCSPRSGDLSVYWYQQSLDQGLQFLIQYYNGEERAKGNILERFSAQQFPDLHSELNLSSLELGDSALYFCASRGQEYNKQFFGPGTRLTVL.

Comment on this clonotype: One end of the junction varies from germline; a read error may be responsible. CDR3 protein: CASSQGVAEPPHEQCF. The CDR3 DNA reads TGTGCCAGCAGTCAGGGGGTCGCGGAGCCTCCCCACGAGCAGTGCTTC. This chain joins TRBV6-2 or TRBV6-3 and TRBJ2-7, with 7 nucleotides matching TRBD1. This CDR3 spans 16 amino acids. Germline assignment: CDR1 MNHEY and CDR2 SVGEGT.

This clonotype was seen a few times. The chain joins TRBV6-2 or TRBV6-3 to TRBJ2-1, with D perhaps TRBD1 (6 bases). The V end lost 1 base, the J end lost 3 bases, and 25 bases lay between the germline ends. From germline, CDR1 is MNHEY and CDR2 SVGEGT. The CDR3 is 20 residues long. The CDR3 loop is CASSYYWGDRTTEVYNEQFF. The CDR3 DNA follows: TGTGCCAGCAGTTACTACTGGGGAGACAGGACAACCGAGGTCTACAATGAGCAGTTCTTC.

This chain joins TRBV20-1 and TRBJ1-6; 10 bases agree with TRBD1. Per the germline V gene, CDR1 is DFQATT and CDR2 is SNEGSKA (reference sequence). The CDR3 runs to 15 residues. The J segment lost 8 bases and the V segment lost 5 bases, leaving 9 bases of the junction unmatched. The CDR3 sequence: CSASGQGDSDSPLHF. CDR3 coding DNA: TGCAGTGCTTCCGGACAGGGGGATTCGGATTCACCCCTCCACTTT.

This clonotype was observed a few times. The DNA of the CDR3 is TGTGCCAGCTCACCATCTGAACAGGGCGGCAACGTCCTGACTTTC. This codes for CASSPSEQGGNVLTF. The chain has TRBV18 and TRBJ2-6, with D possibly TRBD1 on 6 matching bases. CDR1 and CDR2 (germline): KGHSH, LQKENI. Trimming cost V 2 bases and J 9 bases, with 14 bases left between them. The CDR3 length is 15 residues.

As regards this clonotype: This may be a read error: a much more frequent sequence differs by one nucleotide. This sequence joins TRBV15 and TRBJ2-5, with a weak D call TRBD1 (6 bases). The J call may be wrong; the DNA end is better matched by TRBJ2-7. In germline, CDR1 is LNHNV, CDR2 YYDKDF (reference sequence). This CDR3 has 13 amino acids. Here the CDR3 DNA reads TGTGCCACCAGCAGAGAACAGGGCCACGAGCAGTACTTC. Translation gives CATSREQGHEQYF.

A word on this clonotype: Germline is not matched at one junction end, which may reflect a read error. The chain combines TRBV12-3 or TRBV12-4 with TRBJ2-7, with 8 bases aligning to TRBD2. The CDR3 extends over 16 amino acids. The CDR3 DNA sequence: TGTGCTAGCAGTTCCGGGGTAGCGGGGACCTACAATGAGCAGTACTTC. This gives the protein CASSSGVAGTYNEQYF.

V and J are TRBV7-3 and TRBJ1-1, with D maybe TRBD1 (5 bases). This CDR3 region has 15 residues. V was trimmed by 1 base and J by 4 bases, leaving 13 bases between them. CDR1 is SGHTA and CDR2 is FQGTGA in the germline V gene. CDR3 sequence: CASSLRGGVATEAFF. CDR3 nucleotides: TGTGCCAGCAGCTTAAGGGGAGGGGTGGCCACTGAAGCTTTCTTT.

This chain joins TRBV3-1 and TRBJ2-7; D unclear. V lost 4 bases and J lost 4, with 11 bases in between. Per germline, CDR1 LGHDT and CDR2 YNNKEL (reference sequence). The CDR3 loop spans 13 amino acids. CDR3 DNA: TGTGCCAGCAGCCGCACTTATCGGTACGAGCAGTACTTC. Protein product: CASSRTYRYEQYF.